This TCR beta chain was recovered during a study of shared clonotypes between healthy human individuals. Using immunoSEQ multiplex PCR, the repertoire was profiled, and TCRdb retains in-frame clones only, with some absent. The sample has roughly 500,000 clones, 95% to 97% seen once. Trimming stripped 1 base from V and 7 bases from J, with 14 bases between. The CDR3 spans 16 residues. CDR1 is LGHNA, CDR2 YNFKEQ, per germline. The origin of this receptor is a woman aged 25 to 39 in good health. This chain links TRBV4-2 with TRBJ1-6; no definite D call. The sequenced material came from naive CD4+ T cells sorted from blood. Subset here: CD45RA+ positively selected. This chain's CDR3 is CASSQAYRGVNSPLHF. In DNA form, the CDR3 reads TGTGCCAGCAGCCAAGCTTATCGGGGAGTAAATTCACCCCTCCACTTT.